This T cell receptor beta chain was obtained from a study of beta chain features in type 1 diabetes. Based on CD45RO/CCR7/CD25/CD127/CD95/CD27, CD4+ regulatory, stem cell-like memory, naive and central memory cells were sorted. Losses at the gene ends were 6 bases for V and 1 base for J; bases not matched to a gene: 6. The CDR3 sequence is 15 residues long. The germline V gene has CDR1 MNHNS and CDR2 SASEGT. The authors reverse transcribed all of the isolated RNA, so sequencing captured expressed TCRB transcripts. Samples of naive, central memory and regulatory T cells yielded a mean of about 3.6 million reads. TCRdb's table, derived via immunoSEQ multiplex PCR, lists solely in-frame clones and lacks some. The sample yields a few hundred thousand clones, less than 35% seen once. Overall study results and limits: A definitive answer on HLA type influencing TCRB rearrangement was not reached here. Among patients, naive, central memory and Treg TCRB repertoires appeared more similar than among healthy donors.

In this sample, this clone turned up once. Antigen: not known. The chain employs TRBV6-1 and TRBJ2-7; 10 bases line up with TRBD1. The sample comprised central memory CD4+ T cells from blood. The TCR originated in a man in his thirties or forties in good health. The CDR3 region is CASSLTGGQSYEQYF. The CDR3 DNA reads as TGTGCCAGCAGCCTGACAGGGGGCCAATCCTACGAGCAGTACTTC.